The clone carrying this TCR beta chain is medium-sized within its sample. What it binds is unknown. This sample stems from a study of CD8+ T cells in alopecia areata. CDR1 and CDR2 (germline): MNHEY, SMNVEV (reference sequence). This CDR3 is built from 14 residues. Losses at the gene ends were 8 bases for V and 7 bases for J; bases not matched to a gene: 12. RNA extraction was followed by reverse transcription into cDNA, which acted as the sequencing template. Sequenced by immunoSEQ multiplex PCR; TCRdb stores in-frame clones only, minus some. The sample shows around 82,000 clones, roughly half of them seen only once. Whole-study findings and limits: Elevated clonality characterized lesional scalp relative to normal scalp, particularly in alopecia totalis/universalis.

Sequenced sample: NKG2D-high CD8+ T cells sorted from blood. This clonotype was obtained from a human donor with alopecia areata. The chain carries TRBV27 and TRBJ2-7, with 9 bases matching TRBD1. CDR3: CASRIQQGAGEQYF. CDR3 in DNA: TGTGCCAGCCGAATCCAACAGGGGGCGGGGGAGCAGTACTTC.